This is a list of T cell receptor beta chains from one sample in a study of T cells after posttransplantation cyclophosphamide. Clones were read by immunoSEQ multiplex PCR, and TCRdb kept only the in-frame ones, dropping some. The sample records 4,500 to 7,000 clones, 94% being singletons. Sequenced: CD4+ T cells sorted from bone marrow. The receptors shown here come from an older woman in good health, CMV-negative, and a related stem cell transplant donor. Both conserved end residues are trimmed from each CDR3. Clone size, where shown, is once, few, many, or a class for clones that have expanded.

V gene: TRBV15
clone size: NA
CDR3 protein: ATERVGETQY

V gene: TRBV7-7
clone size: NA
CDR3 protein: ASSSGTANTGELF

V gene: TRBV5-1
clone size: NA
CDR3 protein: ASSLALGQSYGYT

V gene: TRBV11-2
clone size: NA
CDR3 protein: ASSLDPVSNTEAF

V gene: TRBV2
clone size: NA
CDR3 protein: ASTPREGNYGYT

V gene: TRBV7-6
clone size: NA
CDR3 protein: ASSLGLAGGQETQY

V gene: TRBV9
clone size: NA
CDR3 protein: ASSAHSPGQVSGNTIY

V gene: TRBV29-1
clone size: NA
CDR3 protein: SVLPQETQY

V gene: TRBV7-8
clone size: NA
CDR3 protein: ASKEGGDQPQH

V gene: TRBV7-9
clone size: NA
CDR3 protein: ASSLARTVSEQY

V gene: TRBV5-1
clone size: NA
CDR3 protein: ASSLILAGVPAQETQY

V gene: TRBV7-9
clone size: NA
CDR3 protein: ASSLMDYNSPLH

V gene: TRBV2
clone size: NA
CDR3 protein: ASRPKSGLAGPYNEQF

V gene: TRBV18
clone size: NA
CDR3 protein: ASSTGTSGRGNNEQF

V gene: TRBV4-3
clone size: NA
CDR3 protein: ASSQEWTDEKLF

V gene: TRBV19
clone size: NA
CDR3 protein: ASTMGYSGNTIY

V gene: TRBV2
clone size: once
CDR3 protein: ASRLAVTDTQY

V gene: TRBV6-1
clone size: NA
CDR3 protein: ASSPGQGAF

V gene: TRBV28
clone size: NA
CDR3 protein: ASSLMRTGDGTQY

V gene: TRBV6-1
clone size: NA
CDR3 protein: ASSLNQPQH

V gene: TRBV27
clone size: NA
CDR3 protein: ASSPGQGLTQY

V gene: TRBV6-5
clone size: NA
CDR3 protein: ASSYSTSGGSYEQY

V gene: TRBV2
clone size: NA
CDR3 protein: ASWRQGAFEKLF

V gene: TRBV27
clone size: NA
CDR3 protein: ASSSHGEVGNTIY

V gene: TRBV5-5
clone size: NA
CDR3 protein: ASSSGQGYNEQF

V gene: TRBV19
clone size: NA
CDR3 protein: ASSIGLTSTDTQY

V gene: TRBV7-6
clone size: NA
CDR3 protein: ASSLAGSNTGELF

V gene: TRBV18
clone size: NA
CDR3 protein: ASSPRDRGTSNSPLH

V gene: TRBV7-9
clone size: NA
CDR3 protein: ASSLDLDREVC

V gene: TRBV7-9
clone size: NA
CDR3 protein: ASSRTEGTDTQY

V gene: TRBV19
clone size: NA
CDR3 protein: ASSLDRWAFQETQY

V gene: TRBV7-2
clone size: NA
CDR3 protein: ASSLEGLVGAKNIQY

V gene: TRBV4-3
clone size: NA
CDR3 protein: ASSQDPGTGTYNEQF

V gene: TRBV6-6
clone size: NA
CDR3 protein: ASLQRDRSRQPQH

V gene: TRBV6-8
clone size: NA
CDR3 protein: ASSSGLAGGPN

V gene: TRBV2
clone size: NA
CDR3 protein: ASSELLARGLELF

V gene: TRBV2
clone size: NA
CDR3 protein: ASSEMGQGALMGGELF

V gene: TRBV6-1
clone size: NA
CDR3 protein: ASSPILETQY

V gene: TRBV7-2
clone size: NA
CDR3 protein: ASRQGNNEQF

V gene: TRBV28
clone size: NA
CDR3 protein: ASRPGDMNTEAF

V gene: TRBV7-2
clone size: NA
CDR3 protein: ASHRGGYPYEQY

V gene: TRBV7-9
clone size: NA
CDR3 protein: ASSTRRGGGLGEQF

V gene: TRBV21-1
clone size: NA
CDR3 protein: ASSRDRGPRDYGYT

V gene: TRBV6-5
clone size: NA
CDR3 protein: ASSSQGTQPYNEQF

V gene: TRBV6-5
clone size: NA
CDR3 protein: ASSYFASGHEQF

V gene: TRBV10-3
clone size: NA
CDR3 protein: AISESGGGGTQY

V gene: TRBV28
clone size: NA
CDR3 protein: ASSLLAGVSGNEQF

V gene: TRBV6-4
clone size: NA
CDR3 protein: ASTADPGQGNTEAF

V gene: TRBV6-5
clone size: NA
CDR3 protein: ASRINRGRETQY

V gene: TRBV16
clone size: once
CDR3 protein: ASSQSGSETQY

V gene: TRBV5-1
clone size: NA
CDR3 protein: ASSVLPNTDTQY

V gene: TRBV15
clone size: NA
CDR3 protein: ATRQGSNQPQH

V gene: TRBV19
clone size: NA
CDR3 protein: ASSLGSGTNSPLH

V gene: TRBV18
clone size: NA
CDR3 protein: ASSPRPGVYGYT

V gene: TRBV29-1
clone size: NA
CDR3 protein: SVSQGQYEQY

V gene: TRBV7-2
clone size: NA
CDR3 protein: ASNDRGTIQETQY

V gene: TRBV28
clone size: NA
CDR3 protein: ASSFFIGTTGNTIY

V gene: TRBV9
clone size: NA
CDR3 protein: ASSAGLRTGELF